In this sample, the clone carrying this T cell receptor (beta chain) turned up a few times. The data belong to a study of identifying expanded T cells in peripheral blood. The method was immunoSEQ multiplex PCR; TCRdb's version includes in-frame clones alone and lacks a portion of them. This table holds about 82,000 clones, roughly 90% found once. The CDR3 spans 13 residues. Germline V gives CDR1 SQVTM, CDR2 ANQGSEA. The V gene end was trimmed by 4 bases and the J gene end by 4 bases; junction bases not matched to a gene: 0. This receptor was taken from a person aged 18 to 75 in good health. V usage is TRBV29-1 and J usage is TRBJ1-5; 11 nucleotides align to TRBD1. The specimen sequenced was blood. As DNA, the CDR3 is TGCAGCGTTGGGGACAGGGGGAATCAGCCCCAGCATTTT. Amino acid sequence: CSVGDRGNQPQHF.